This T cell receptor (beta chain) stems from a study of graft-versus-host responses after intestinal transplantation (dated by TCRdb to about 2021). Background on the whole study: Recipients received multivisceral, liver-intestinal, or isolated intestinal transplants. Every recipient was given anti-thymocyte globulin induction, followed by roughly 3 years of maintenance tacrolimus and steroids. A cohort of about two dozen intestinal transplant recipients, including one retransplant, was enrolled, and a few patients lacking pretransplant specimens were excluded. Graft-versus-host and host-versus-graft alloreactive T cell clones were tracked in the graft, circulation and bone marrow after intestinal transplantation using bulk TCR-beta CDR3 sequencing. Instead of going to the commercial service, samples from a few later patients were sequenced in-house on an Illumina MiSeq and processed with MiXCR. To identify alloreactive clones, pre-transplant mixed lymphocyte reaction products were sequenced and then compared with unstimulated pre-transplant donor and recipient T cells. A peak of at least 4% donor T cells among recipient peripheral blood mononuclear cells was the definition used for donor T cell macrochimerism. On the study overall, not on this receptor specifically: In the allografts of patients with donor T cell macrochimerism, GvH to HvG T cell clonal ratios were high. The conclusions were limited by the relatively low number and heterogeneity of the intestinal transplant patients. GvH clones were detected in recipient bone marrow, and some of these GvH clones were observed earlier in ileal mucosa or blood, consistent with an intestinal mucosal origin. Early after transplant, peak levels of circulating GvH clones were associated with declines in HvG clones.

What this sample's time point label stands for: cells obtained before transplantation from donor or recipient. CD3+CD4+ and CD3+CD8+ populations were FACS-sorted from unstimulated pre-transplant donor and recipient cells taken from spleen or lymph nodes. The germline V gene encodes CDR1 SQVTM and CDR2 ANQGSEA. Cut back by 4 bases and 1 base, the V and J ends lie 10 bases apart. Measured from the cysteine to the phenylalanine, the CDR3 is 13 residues long. Just CDR3 DNA is preserved here, 39 bases in frame from base 1. On this clone itself: The antigen it binds to is not known. Nothing much larger sits one base from this clone, and base qualities are not available.

Receptor libraries were prepared by the immunoSEQ multiplex PCR assay. For most patients, genomic DNA was isolated using the Qiagen DNeasy Blood and Tissue Kit and was shipped frozen to Adaptive Biotechnologies for TCR sequencing. High-throughput TCR-beta CDR3 sequencing of genomic DNA from most patients was performed by Adaptive Biotechnologies. For the original study's pipeline: TCR sequencing data were retrieved from Adaptive's ImmunoSEQ software for 15 to 20 patients, whereas a few other patients were processed with MiXCR and VDJtools. CD4 versus CD8 sorting errors were corrected by removing sequences found in both subsets at a frequency ratio below 5:1. CDR3 nucleotide sequences shared between donor and recipient were removed because the origin of such sequences could not be assigned. To count as alloreactive, a clone needed at least 2-fold expansion over unstimulated cells and a minimum CFSE-low frequency of 0.002% (template counts) or 0.001% (read counts). A clone was considered mappable if detected in the sequenced pre-transplant spleen, lymph node, or MLR CFSE-low populations of the donor or recipient. Cumulative frequency of alloreactive clones was calculated as a percentage of all sequences weighted by copy number. The source is immuneACCESS, and TCRdb retained only in-frame sequences with V and J called. Part of the clones is not carried over; for the studies checked, unresolved V genes explain less than half of this, and the remainder is unexplained. That table supplies the V and J calls and clone size; D and trimming were determined from the DNA. The sample table holds 90,000 or so clones, of which 80% to 85% were seen once. Around 0.83% of the sample belongs to the ten largest clones.

The input for sequencing was unstimulated CD4+ T cells sorted from spleen or lymph node cells, taken before intestinal transplant. The chain is assembled from TRBV29-1 and TRBJ2-5, and possibly TRBD1, on 5 matching bases. The TCR sequence derives from a human donor who received an intestinal transplant. The DNA sequence is as follows: TGCAGCGTTGTCCGCGACAGCCAAGAGACCCAGTACTTC. Translation gives CSVVRDSQETQYF.